These 20 T cell receptor beta chains came from one sample sequenced in a study of OX40 agonist ivuxolimab in advanced cancers. Assay: immunoSEQ multiplex PCR; the TCRdb copy retains only in-frame clones and omits some. In the table there are 27,000 or so clones, roughly 85% of which are singletons. Here the sequenced sample was CD4+ or CD8+ T cells sorted from blood, taken in a trial of the OX40 agonist ivuxolimab. The receptors here all came from an adult with an advanced solid tumor such as melanoma, head and neck, liver or kidney cancer.

The chain has TRBV5-4 and TRBJ2-7; D is possibly TRBD2 (6 bases). Germline V gives CDR1 SGHNT, CDR2 YYREEE (reference sequence). The CDR3 has 13 amino acids. Trimming removed 4 bases from V and 0 bases from J, with 8 bases in between. The CDR3 here is CASSPTSSYEQYF. DNA of the CDR3: TGTGCCAGCAGCCCGACTAGCTCCTACGAGCAGTACTTC. Based on the CDR3 plus reference TRBV5-4 and TRBJ2-7, the full variable domain is ETGVTQSPTHLIKTRGQQVTLRCSSQSGHNTVSWYQQALGQGPQFIFQYYREEENGRGNFPPRFSGLQFPNYSSELNVNALELDDSALYLCASSPTSSYEQYFGPGTRLTVT.

This clone appeared a single time. Here the CDR3 DNA reads TGTGCCAGCAGCCCCCGAGGGTGGGTCTGGGAAGAGACCCAGTACTTC. Translated: CASSPRGWVWEETQYF. The gene calls are TRBV14 and TRBJ2-5; D perhaps matches TRBD2 (5 bases). Germline lookup yields CDR1 SGHDN and CDR2 FVKESK. Deletions cut 4 bases from V and 3 bases from J, with 18 bases between. The CDR3 sequence is 16 residues long.

This CDR3 is CASSRDTGGYGYTF. The DNA for the CDR3 is TGTGCCAGCAGTAGGGACACGGGTGGCTATGGCTACACCTTC. V is TRBV6-5 and J is TRBJ1-2, with D perhaps TRBD1 (6 bases). V dropped 5 bases and J dropped 4 bases, with 14 bases sitting between them. CDR3 length equals 14 residues. The germline V gene has CDR1 MNHEY and CDR2 SVGAGI.

The chain employs TRBV7-6 and TRBJ2-7, with D unclear. The CDR3 is made up of 13 amino acids. CDR1 SGHVS and CDR2 FNYEAQ come from the germline V gene. Trimming shortened V by 5 bases and J by 3 bases, and 11 bases separated the two germline ends. CDR3 nucleotides: TGTGCCAGCAGCACCAGACAACACTACGAGCAGTACTTC. This encodes CASSTRQHYEQYF.

This clone occurred once. Written as DNA, the CDR3 is TGTGCCAGCAGCTTAGATCAGGGGTGGAACTATGGCTACACCTTC. It encodes CASSLDQGWNYGYTF. J is TRBJ1-2 and V is TRBV11-1; a possible D gene is TRBD1 (6 bases). CDR1 is SGHAT, CDR2 FQDESV, per germline (reference sequence). The CDR3 consists of 15 residues. V was clipped by 1 base and J by 2 bases, with 11 bases between them.

V is TRBV7-9 and J is TRBJ2-1; D uncertain. The CDR3 consists of 14 residues. In germline, CDR1 is SEHNR, CDR2 FQNEAQ (reference sequence). V gave up 1 base and J gave up 4 bases, with 8 bases separating them. The chain's CDR3 is CASSLGAAYNEQFF. The CDR3 DNA sequence: TGTGCCAGCAGCTTAGGGGCAGCATACAATGAGCAGTTCTTC.

This chain connects TRBV11-3 to TRBJ2-1; 9 bases match TRBD2. The germline gives CDR1 SGHNT, CDR2 YENEEA. This CDR3 contains 15 residues. Trimming took 4 bases from V and 5 from J; bases not matched to a gene: 6. The CDR3 DNA sequence: TGTGCCAGCAGCTCGCTAGCGGGGCTAGACAATGAGCAGTTCTTC. This translates into CASSSLAGLDNEQFF.

Written as DNA, the CDR3 is TGTGCCAGCAGTTACGGGGTTTCACCCCTCCACTTT. This encodes CASSYGVSPLHF. The rearrangement links TRBV6-5 to TRBJ1-6, with D unclear. Per germline, CDR1 MNHEY and CDR2 SVGAGI. The CDR3 runs to 12 residues. V gave up 2 bases and J gave up 9 bases, with 5 bases separating them.

The table lists this clone with a count of one. The J gene is TRBJ1-2, the V gene TRBV5-4, with D perhaps matching TRBD1 (6 bases). The CDR3 has 17 amino acids. Trimming stripped 1 base from V and 0 bases from J, with 16 bases between. Germline values: CDR1 SGHNT, CDR2 YYREEE (reference sequence). CDR3 protein: CASSLPYTGSPNYGYTF. In DNA form, the CDR3 reads TGTGCCAGCAGCTTGCCCTACACAGGGAGTCCTAACTATGGCTACACCTTC. The whole variable domain, filled in from reference TRBV5-4 and TRBJ1-2, reads ETGVTQSPTHLIKTRGQQVTLRCSSQSGHNTVSWYQQALGQGPQFIFQYYREEENGRGNFPPRFSGLQFPNYSSELNVNALELDDSALYLCASSLPYTGSPNYGYTFGSGTRLTVV.

The chain couples TRBV7-2 to TRBJ2-5; D is perhaps TRBD1 or TRBD2 (5 bases each). V dropped 5 bases and J dropped 3 bases, with 19 bases sitting between them. CDR3 length equals 16 residues. Germline CDR1 and CDR2: SGHTA and FQGNSA. DNA of the CDR3: TGTGCCAGCAGCCCGAGGGGATGGTCAGTCAAAGAGACCCAGTACTTC. This translates into CASSPRGWSVKETQYF. The complete variable domain, with remaining parts taken from reference TRBV7-2 and TRBJ2-5, reads GAGVSQSPSNKVTEKGKDVELRCDPISGHTALYWYRQSLGQGLEFLIYFQGNSAPDKSGLPSDRFSAERTGGSVSTLTIQRTQQEDSAVYLCASSPRGWSVKETQYFGPGTRLLVL.

The V and J genes are TRBV7-9 and TRBJ2-1, with a weak D call TRBD2 (6 bases). The V gene lost 5 bases and the J gene lost 5 bases, with 13 bases spanning the gap. From germline, CDR1 is SEHNR and CDR2 FQNEAQ (reference sequence). The CDR3 loop spans 14 amino acids. CDR3 nucleotide sequence: TGTGCCAGCAGCCTCACGGACTATCACAATGAGCAGTTCTTC. Translating it yields CASSLTDYHNEQFF.

This clone was recorded a few times. CDR3 sequence: CASSQVETVEAFF. The CDR3 DNA sequence: TGTGCCAGCAGCCAAGTCGAGACAGTGGAAGCTTTCTTT. V is TRBV14 and J is TRBJ1-1, with a possible D match to TRBD1 (5 bases). From germline, CDR1 is SGHDN and CDR2 FVKESK. V was clipped by 1 base and J by 8 bases, with 11 bases between them. This CDR3 has 13 residues. Filled out from reference TRBV14 and TRBJ1-1, the complete variable domain reads EAGVTQFPSHSVIEKGQTVTLRCDPISGHDNLYWYRRVMGKEIKFLLHFVKESKQDESGMPNNRFLAERTGGTYSTLKVQPAELEDSGVYFCASSQVETVEAFFGQGTRLTVV.

Comment on this clone: The germline gene is not matched at one end of the junction; a read error may be the cause. The same CDR3 arises from other DNA sequences in this sample as well. The chain is built from TRBV7-2 and TRBJ1-5, with a possible D match to TRBD1 (5 bases). In germline, CDR1 is SGHTA, CDR2 FQGNSA. The CDR3 runs 13 residues. The CDR3 loop is CASSLWGNQPQHF. Written as DNA, the CDR3 is TGTGCCAGCAGCTTGTGGGGCAATCAGCCCCAGCATTTC.

This clone has just one count. The chain joins TRBV5-1 to TRBJ2-7; D is possibly TRBD2 (6 bases). Per the germline V gene, CDR1 is SGHRS and CDR2 is YFSETQ. Trimming took 2 bases from V and 2 from J, leaving 11 bases between them. The CDR3 covers 14 residues. The CDR3 DNA sequence: TGCGCCAGCAGCTTTTCCCCTAGCGCCTACGAGCAGTACTTC. This gives the protein CASSFSPSAYEQYF.

The chain has TRBV6-1 and TRBJ1-1; 8 nucleotides agree with TRBD1. The CDR3 runs 15 residues. The junction had 6 bases not matched to a gene; V was cut back by 1 base and J by 5 bases. The germline V gene encodes CDR1 MNHNS and CDR2 SASEGT. CDR3 protein: CASSEGGRGPTEAFF. CDR3 DNA sequence: TGTGCCAGCAGTGAAGGAGGCAGGGGGCCTACTGAAGCTTTCTTT.

This clone was recorded once. The chain couples TRBV11-2 to TRBJ1-1; D remains ambiguous. Deletions cut 4 bases from V and 2 bases from J, with 8 bases between. The CDR3 covers 13 residues. Germline V gives CDR1 SGHAT, CDR2 FQNNGV. CDR3 residues: CASSWGSNTEAFF. CDR3 bases: TGTGCCAGCAGCTGGGGTTCAAACACTGAAGCTTTCTTT.

This CDR3 is CASSERQAYYEQYF. In DNA form, the CDR3 reads TGTGCCAGCAGTGAAAGACAGGCCTATTACGAGCAGTACTTC. The gene calls are TRBV2 and TRBJ2-7; weak D call: TRBD1 (6 bases). CDR3 size: 14 residues. Germline CDR1 SNHLY, CDR2 FYNNEI. The V end was cut by 2 bases, the J end by 4 bases, with 12 bases between.

The gene calls are TRBV2 and TRBJ2-3; tentative D call: TRBD1 (5 bases). The CDR3 sequence is 14 residues long. V was pared by 8 bases and J by 4 bases, with 16 bases between. Germline CDR1 and CDR2: SNHLY and FYNNEI. CDR3 coding DNA: TGTGCCAGCTGGTCAGGGCTTGACCCAGATACGCAGTATTTT. Translated: CASWSGLDPDTQYF.

The V and J genes are TRBV5-8 and TRBJ1-2; D gene ambiguous. Germline V gives CDR1 SGHTS, CDR2 YDEGEE. V lost 6 bases and J 4 bases, leaving 16 bases between the germline ends. CDR3 size: 14 residues. The CDR3 sequence: CASIGPPLLYGYTF. CDR3 nucleotide sequence: TGTGCCAGCATCGGGCCGCCCCTTCTCTATGGCTACACCTTC.

The CDR3 sequence is CASSLDGYSYEQYF. As DNA, the CDR3 is TGTGCCAGCAGTTTGGACGGTTACTCCTACGAGCAGTACTTC. The chain carries TRBV27 and TRBJ2-7; D unclear. The V gene's germline CDR1 is MNHEY and CDR2 SMNVEV (reference sequence). The V gene lost 3 bases and the J gene lost 0 bases, with 9 bases spanning the gap. The CDR3 sequence is 14 residues long.